Each of the 2 T cell receptor beta chains below was sequenced from the same sample in a study of blood T cells in healthy people across ages. A sample-barcoded 5' primer and a J-beta primer mix were used in a second PCR of roughly 7 to 11 cycles. TCRdb used MiXCR to reprocess the 5' RACE reads, holding one entry per CDR3 protein. The data show fewer than 2,000,000 distinct CDR3 sequences, roughly two fifths seen once. Sequenced sample: blood. The receptors were sampled from a human donor in good health.

V and J are TRBV6-5 and TRBJ2-1, with 12 bases lining up with TRBD2. Germline trimming cut 0 bases from V and 9 bases from J; bases unmatched to any gene: 6. CDR1 and CDR2 from the germline V gene are MNHEY and SVGAGI. This CDR3 region has 16 residues. The CDR3 DNA is TGTGCCAGCAGTTACTCGAGGCTAGCGGGGGGGCCTGAGCAGTTCTTC. The encoded protein is CASSYSRLAGGPEQFF.

CDR3: CATKAAAGRENNEQFF. CDR3 bases: TGTGCCACCAAAGCCGCGGCGGGGAGAGAGAACAATGAGCAGTTCTTC. The genes are TRBV24-1 and TRBJ2-1, with D tentatively TRBD2 (6 bases). Per the germline V gene, CDR1 is KGHDR and CDR2 is SFDVKD. Trimming stripped 8 bases from V and 5 bases from J, with 21 bases between. The CDR3 runs 16 residues.